These T cell receptor beta chains were read from a single sample in a study of neurological immune-mediated disorders. Each CDR3 protein is one row after TCRdb ran MiXCR on the 5' RACE reads. The sample includes roughly 25,000 distinct CDR3 sequences, roughly 13% seen only once; the top ten take less than 6%. Sequenced sample: CD4+ T cells from blood. The origin of the receptors is a female donor with HTLV-1-associated myelopathy (HAM/TSP). Each CDR3 is given with its conserved first and last residue.

v_gene	j_gene	CDR3aa
TRBV7-9	TRBJ1-1	CARRTGTTEAFF
TRBV7-3	TRBJ2-1	CASSRFEWDEQFF
TRBV7-2	TRBJ2-3	CASSSSSGGLDTQYF
TRBV5-5	TRBJ2-5	CASSWGLAGDETQYF
TRBV2	TRBJ2-2	CASGGAIGELFF
TRBV20-1	TRBJ1-2	CSAKGQGINYGYTF
TRBV9	TRBJ2-6	CASSVGLGGQGASGANVLTF
TRBV20-1	TRBJ1-1	CSARDQGRSMNTEAFF
TRBV5-1	TRBJ2-1	CASSPTPGSSYNEQFF
TRBV19	TRBJ2-3	CASSIRLADTQYF
TRBV5-6	TRBJ1-2	CASSLGHTYGYTF
TRBV6-5	TRBJ2-5	CASSYSGYQETQYF
TRBV27	TRBJ2-1	CASSPQAGGPTEQFF
TRBV20-1	TRBJ1-1	CRGLGGLNTEAFF
TRBV7-2	TRBJ2-2	CASSANRGPSTGELFF
TRBV15	TRBJ1-4	CATSRVEGWSEKLFF
TRBV7-2	TRBJ2-3	CASSLAGRTDTQYF
TRBV20-1	TRBJ2-7	CSASPQGYEQYF
TRBV5-1	TRBJ2-7	CASSFGSGYEQYF
TRBV7-2	TRBJ2-5	CASSLAFRETQYF
TRBV3-1	TRBJ1-6	CASSQDPRRQGYNSPLHF
TRBV7-3	TRBJ2-3	CASSSAGLDTQYF
TRBV20-1	TRBJ2-3	CSAIKLPRGDTDTQYF
TRBV7-2	TRBJ2-1	CASSFYICSAPGQGNNEQFF
TRBV9	TRBJ2-5	CASSASGGRQETQYF
TRBV7-2	TRBJ1-1	CASSLIENTEAFF
TRBV5-1	TRBJ2-5	CASSPGSGGVETQYF
TRBV7-2	TRBJ1-1	CASSLLGWNTEAFF
TRBV6-6	TRBJ1-1	CASSLDVGTEAFF
TRBV6-2/TRBV6-3	TRBJ2-6	CASSYAGANVLTF
TRBV20-1	TRBJ2-3	CSARDTGRSTDTQYF
TRBV4-1	TRBJ1-1	CASSQDPFNTEAFF
TRBV7-7	TRBJ2-2	CASGRARNTGELFF
TRBV6-5	TRBJ1-2	CASSYQQGGNYGYTF
TRBV20-1	TRBJ1-1	CSAISTGNTEAFF
TRBV27	TRBJ1-2	CASRQRGYYGYTF
TRBV2	TRBJ2-5	CASKRAAGTQYF
TRBV5-1	TRBJ2-1	CASSAGLAGLNEQFF
TRBV5-1	TRBJ2-2	CASSLDVSGAGELFF
TRBV27	TRBJ1-2	CASSLRERTGPETYGYTF
TRBV20-1	TRBJ1-5	CSAEDGQGGQPQHF
TRBV9	TRBJ2-7	CASSVAPDSYEQYF
TRBV6-2/TRBV6-3	TRBJ1-5	CASSVHSSSQHF
TRBV20-1	TRBJ1-2	CSARDSNYGYTF
TRBV27	TRBJ1-1	CASSMEGNTEAFF
TRBV20-1	TRBJ2-5	CSARESSRTSGLQETQYF
TRBV5-4	TRBJ2-2	CASAKGLAGAGELFF
TRBV20-1	TRBJ2-3	CSASTSGRSADTQYF
TRBV7-2	TRBJ1-2	CASSSTGGYTF
TRBV5-1	TRBJ2-7	CASSLSGGQNYEQYF
TRBV6-5	TRBJ2-1	CASQRGAGVNEQFF
TRBV4-2	TRBJ2-3	CASSQQTGTATDTQYF
TRBV7-9	TRBJ2-3	CASSPRTGSSTDTQYF
TRBV7-9	TRBJ1-4	CASSPLFSEKLFF